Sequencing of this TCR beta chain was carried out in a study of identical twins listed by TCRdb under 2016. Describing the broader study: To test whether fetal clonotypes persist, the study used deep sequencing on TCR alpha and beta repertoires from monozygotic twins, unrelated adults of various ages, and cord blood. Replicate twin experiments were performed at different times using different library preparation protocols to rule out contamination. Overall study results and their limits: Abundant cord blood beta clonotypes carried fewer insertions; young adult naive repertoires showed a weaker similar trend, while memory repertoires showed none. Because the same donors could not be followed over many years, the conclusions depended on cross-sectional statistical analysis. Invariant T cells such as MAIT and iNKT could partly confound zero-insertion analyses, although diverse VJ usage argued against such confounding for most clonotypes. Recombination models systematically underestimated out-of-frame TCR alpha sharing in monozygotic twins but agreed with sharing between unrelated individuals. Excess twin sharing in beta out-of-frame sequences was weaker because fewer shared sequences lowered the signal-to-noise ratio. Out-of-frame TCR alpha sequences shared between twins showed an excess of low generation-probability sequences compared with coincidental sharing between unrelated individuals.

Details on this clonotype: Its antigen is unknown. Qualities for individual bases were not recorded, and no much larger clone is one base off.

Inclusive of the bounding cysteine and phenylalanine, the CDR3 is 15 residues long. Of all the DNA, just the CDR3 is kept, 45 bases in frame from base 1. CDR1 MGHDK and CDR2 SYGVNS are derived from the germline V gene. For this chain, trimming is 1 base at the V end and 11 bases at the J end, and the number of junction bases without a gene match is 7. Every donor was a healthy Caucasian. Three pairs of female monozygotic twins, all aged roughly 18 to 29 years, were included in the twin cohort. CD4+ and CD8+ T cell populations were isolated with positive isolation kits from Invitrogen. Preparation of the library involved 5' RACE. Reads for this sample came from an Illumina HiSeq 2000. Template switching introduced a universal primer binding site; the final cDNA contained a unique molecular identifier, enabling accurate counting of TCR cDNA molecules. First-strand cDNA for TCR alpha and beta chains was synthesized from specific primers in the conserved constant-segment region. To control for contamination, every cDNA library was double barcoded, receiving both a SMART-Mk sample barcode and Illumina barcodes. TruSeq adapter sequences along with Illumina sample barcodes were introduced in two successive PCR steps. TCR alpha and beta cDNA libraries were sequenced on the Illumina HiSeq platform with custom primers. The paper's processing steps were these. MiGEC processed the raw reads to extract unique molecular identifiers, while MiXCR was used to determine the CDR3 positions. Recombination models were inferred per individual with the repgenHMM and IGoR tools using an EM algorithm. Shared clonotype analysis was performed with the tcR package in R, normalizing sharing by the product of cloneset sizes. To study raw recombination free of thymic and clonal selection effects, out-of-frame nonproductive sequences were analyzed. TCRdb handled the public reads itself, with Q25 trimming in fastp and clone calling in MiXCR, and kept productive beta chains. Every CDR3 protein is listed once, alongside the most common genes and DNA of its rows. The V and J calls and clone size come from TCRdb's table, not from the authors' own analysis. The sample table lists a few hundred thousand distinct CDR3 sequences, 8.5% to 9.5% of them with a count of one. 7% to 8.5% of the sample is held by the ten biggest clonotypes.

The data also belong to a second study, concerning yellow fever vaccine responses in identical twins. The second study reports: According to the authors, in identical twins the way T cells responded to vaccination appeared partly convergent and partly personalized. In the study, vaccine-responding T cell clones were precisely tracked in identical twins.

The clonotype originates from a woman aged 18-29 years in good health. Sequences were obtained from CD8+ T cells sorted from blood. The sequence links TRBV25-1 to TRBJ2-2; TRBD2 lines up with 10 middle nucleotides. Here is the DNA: TGTGCCAGCAGTGAATGGGGTAGCGGGGGGCCCGAGCTGTTTTTT. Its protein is CASSEWGSGGPELFF.